This TCR beta chain was captured in a study of CD8+CD57+ T cells in acquired aplastic anemia. The CDR3 sequence is 16 residues long. With 5 bases removed from V and 5 bases from J, the gap between germline ends came to 20 bases. Germline V CDR1 and CDR2: LGHDT, YNNKEL (reference sequence). Profiles of TCR beta VDJ and CDR3 were generated from a genomic DNA template. TCRdb re-derived calls from the reads in MiXCR, one entry per CDR3 protein. The table records 130,000 or so distinct CDR3 sequences, 41% of them present only once. Sequenced input: sorted CD4+, CD8+, or CD8+CD57+ T cells (not recorded which) from PBMCs. The chain is built from TRBV3-1 and TRBJ2-3, with unresolved D. The TCR was taken from a human donor in good health, serving as a control. The CDR3 spells CASSSRVGSKRDTQYF. CDR3 nucleotide sequence: TGTGCCAGCAGCTCCCGTGTGGGGTCCAAAAGAGATACGCAGTATTTT.